This T cell receptor (beta chain) stems from a study of T cell responses to AZD1222 COVID-19 vaccine. TCRdb's copy holds only in-frame clones and misses some; the assay was immunoSEQ multiplex PCR. The sample contains over 130,000 clones, more than 85% of which appear only once. CDR1 and CDR2 (germline): SQVTM, ANQGSEA. V lost 5 bases, J lost 3 bases, and 8 bases lay in between. The CDR3 totals 12 residues. This receptor was identified in an adult who received the AZD1222 COVID-19 vaccine. The material sequenced was peripheral blood, taken 28 days after the second AZD1222 dose. The rearrangement uses TRBV29-1 and TRBJ1-3; possible D gene TRBD1, 5 bases. Here the CDR3 reads CSVWGSGNTIYF. The CDR3 coding sequence is TGCAGCGTTTGGGGCAGTGGAAACACCATATATTTT. Full variable domain (rest looked up from reference TRBV29-1 and TRBJ1-3): SAVISQKPSRDICQRGTSLTIQCQVDSQVTMMFWYRQQPGQSLTLIATANQGSEATYESGFVIDKFPISRPNLTFSTLTVSNMSPEDSSIYLCSVWGSGNTIYFGEGSWLTVV.